These T cell receptor beta chains were read from a single sample in a study of blood T cells in healthy people across ages. MiXCR, applied by TCRdb to the 5' RACE reads, yields one record per CDR3 protein. The sample has some 1,000,000 distinct CDR3 sequences, less than 25% seen once. Another study also made use of these data, one on T cells of mothers and their children.

The sequencing input was blood. All receptors derive from a girl aged 2-10 years in good health. The CDR3 runs from the conserved cysteine through the conserved F or W. A D gene is named only where the DNA matches it firmly. The size entry is marked missing in some rows and otherwise reads once, few, many or a size class.

>TRBJ1-6|.|TRBV4-1|.
CASSHLSAPLHF
TGCGCCAGCAGCCACCTCAGCGCGCCCCTCCACTTT
>TRBJ2-4|.|TRBV7-8|.
CASTTGLLGNIQYF
TGTGCCAGCACTACAGGGCTCTTGGGGAACATTCAGTACTTC
>TRBJ2-5|few|TRBV4-3|.
CASSQDASYEQHF
TGCGCCAGCAGCCAAGACGCATCCTACGAGCAGCACTTC
>TRBJ2-2|.|TRBV7-9|.
CASSPRGSKGPEVTGELFF
TGTGCCAGCAGCCCTCGGGGCAGCAAAGGGCCAGAAGTCACCGGGGAGCTGTTTTTT
>TRBJ1-4|few|TRBV7-8|.
CASSLGEGGLGTNEKLFF
TGTGCCAGCAGCTTAGGCGAAGGGGGTTTAGGAACTAATGAAAAACTGTTTTTT
>TRBJ2-7|few|TRBV9|.
CASSVASTDSELSYEQYF
TGTGCCAGCAGTGTAGCATCCACTGACAGCGAGCTCTCCTACGAGCAGTACTTC
>TRBJ1-1|few|TRBV29-1|TRBD1
CSVDLDRAGTEAFF
TGCAGCGTAGACTTAGACAGGGCGGGCACTGAAGCTTTCTTT
>TRBJ1-1|.|TRBV7-2|.
CASSLSGFLSEAFF
TGTGCCAGCAGCTTATCGGGCTTCCTATCTGAAGCTTTCTTT
>TRBJ2-3|few|TRBV6-4|TRBD2
CASTPNGGTDTQYF
TGTGCCAGCACCCCCAACGGGGGGACAGATACGCAGTATTTT
>TRBJ1-2|few|TRBV27|.
CASSLSLTGALYYGYTF
TGTGCCAGCAGTTTATCGCTGACAGGCGCCCTATACTATGGCTACACCTTC
>TRBJ1-2|few|TRBV29-1|.
CSVHGGSGYTF
TGCAGCGTACACGGAGGCTCTGGCTACACCTTC
>TRBJ2-3|.|TRBV7-2|.
CASIRGSDTQYF
TGTGCCAGCATCCGGGGGTCAGATACGCAGTATTTT
>TRBJ2-3|.|TRBV7-9|.
CASNPPTTDTQYF
TGTGCCAGCAACCCACCTACCACAGATACGCAGTATTTT
>TRBJ1-1|few|TRBV5-6|.
CASSFRVGFEAFF
TGTGCCAGCAGCTTCAGGGTCGGGTTTGAAGCTTTCTTT
>TRBJ1-6|few|TRBV6-4|.
CASSVDRSSPLHF
TGTGCCAGCAGTGTTGACAGATCCTCACCCCTCCACTTT
>TRBJ2-1|.|TRBV4-3|TRBD1
CASSQTDRGGDEQFF
TGCGCCAGCAGCCAGACCGACAGGGGGGGAGATGAGCAGTTCTTC
>TRBJ2-7|.|TRBV12-3/TRBV12-4|.
CASPRRRKFYYEQYF
TGTGCCAGCCCCCGTAGGCGTAAGTTCTACTACGAGCAGTACTTC
>TRBJ2-7|few|TRBV7-9|.
CASSLATGRNYEQYF
TGTGCCAGCAGCTTAGCGACCGGCAGAAACTACGAGCAGTACTTC
>TRBJ1-4|.|TRBV2|TRBD1
CASTRGQGALYEKLFF
TGTGCCAGCACCCGAGGACAGGGGGCCCTTTATGAAAAACTGTTTTTT
>TRBJ2-7|few|TRBV11-3|.
CASGLVSYEQYF
TGTGCCAGCGGCTTGGTGAGCTACGAGCAGTACTTC
>TRBJ1-1|.|TRBV27|TRBD1
CASSLNEGALGTEAFF
TGTGCCAGCAGTTTAAACGAGGGGGCGCTAGGTACTGAAGCTTTCTTT
>TRBJ2-7|few|TRBV20-1|.
CSARGAVSYEQYF
TGCAGTGCTAGAGGAGCCGTCTCCTACGAGCAGTACTTC
>TRBJ2-3|few|TRBV12-3/TRBV12-4|.
CASSLSAEDTQYF
TGTGCCAGCAGTTTATCGGCCGAAGATACGCAGTATTTT
>TRBJ2-1|many|TRBV29-1|TRBD2
CSVLLAHSHSYNEQFF
TGCAGCGTTTTACTAGCGCACTCACACTCCTACAATGAGCAGTTCTTC
>TRBJ1-6|few|TRBV7-9|.
CASSLDMSGTRRAPLHF
TGTGCCAGCAGCTTAGATATGTCCGGGACACGGAGAGCACCCCTCCACTTT
>TRBJ2-7|.|TRBV20-1|.
CSARAYEQYF
TGCAGTGCTAGGGCCTACGAGCAGTACTTC
>TRBJ1-5|.|TRBV28|TRBD1
CASSAWTGIEQPQHF
TGTGCCAGCAGCGCTTGGACAGGGATAGAACAGCCCCAGCATTTT
>TRBJ2-3|few|TRBV5-1|TRBD2
CASSVTSASTDTQYF
TGCGCCAGCAGCGTAACTAGCGCTAGCACAGATACGCAGTATTTT
>TRBJ2-2|few|TRBV11-3|TRBD1
CASSPEQGTANTGELFF
TGTGCCAGCAGCCCAGAACAGGGGACCGCGAACACCGGGGAGCTGTTTTTT
>TRBJ1-1|few|TRBV29-1|.
CSEVTEGKAFF
TGCAGCGAAGTGACCGAAGGGAAAGCTTTCTTT
>TRBJ2-5|.|TRBV7-9|.
CASSLGEGGETQYF
TGTGCCAGCAGCTTAGGAGAGGGTGGAGAGACCCAGTACTTC
>TRBJ1-2|few|TRBV7-2|TRBD1
CASSIGTGGYSDYGYTF
TGTGCCAGCAGCATCGGGACAGGGGGTTATTCTGACTATGGCTACACCTTC
>TRBJ1-4|.|TRBV6-5|.
CASSWQVGEKLFF
TGTGCCAGCAGTTGGCAGGTCGGTGAAAAACTGTTTTTT
>TRBJ2-1|few|TRBV10-3|TRBD2
CAISESDGTSGRWGEQFF
TGTGCCATCAGTGAGTCTGATGGGACTAGCGGGAGGTGGGGTGAGCAGTTCTTC
>TRBJ2-7|few|TRBV7-2|TRBD2
CASSLAASGIYEQYF
TGTGCCAGCAGCCTAGCGGCTAGCGGGATCTACGAGCAGTACTTC
>TRBJ2-1|.|TRBV20-1|TRBD1
CSASLGGQGQFF
TGCAGTGCTAGTTTAGGTGGACAGGGGCAGTTCTTC
>TRBJ2-7|.|TRBV18|TRBD1
CASSPWTGDEQYF
TGTGCCAGCTCACCTTGGACAGGGGACGAGCAGTACTTC
>TRBJ2-7|.|TRBV28|TRBD1
CASSHDGTGDYEQYF
TGTGCCAGCAGCCATGACGGGACAGGGGACTACGAGCAGTACTTC
>TRBJ2-1|.|TRBV20-1|.
CSARDISGTVYNEQFF
TGCAGTGCTAGAGATATTTCCGGGACGGTATACAATGAGCAGTTCTTC
>TRBJ1-3|.|TRBV10-3|.
CAIRDSSGNTIYF
TGTGCCATCAGGGACAGCTCTGGAAACACCATATATTTT
>TRBJ1-4|many|TRBV20-1|.
CSASGRNNEKLFF
TGCAGTGCTAGCGGACGGAATAATGAAAAACTGTTTTTT
>TRBJ1-1|few|TRBV20-1|.
CSARSPDVNTEAFF
TGCAGTGCTAGATCTCCGGACGTGAACACTGAAGCTTTCTTT
>TRBJ2-5|.|TRBV5-6|.
CASLSSGQETQYF
TGTGCCAGCCTATCAAGCGGACAAGAGACCCAGTACTTC